This T cell receptor (beta chain) was documented in a study of T cell changes during pregnancy in multiple sclerosis (dated by TCRdb to between 2018 and 2021). At the level of the whole study: Changes in the T cell repertoire over the course of pregnancy were examined in this study in women with multiple sclerosis.

Notes on this clone: What antigen it recognizes has not been identified. Base qualities are not provided; no much larger clone lies one nucleotide away.

Libraries were prepared through the immunoSEQ multiplex PCR assay. TCRdb took this table from immuneACCESS and kept in-frame rearrangements with V and J called. Such tables lack part of the clones; where checked against another copy, unresolved V genes explain under half of the gap, and the rest is unexplained. This sample gives tens of thousands of clones in total; about 90% of them show up just once. 5.2% of the sample is in the top ten clones. This material consisted of peripheral blood, taken in the first trimester of pregnancy. The clonotype comes from a female donor in good health, enrolled as a control in a pregnancy study.

The CDR3: CASSLSGQANEKLFF. DNA sequence: TGTGCCAGCAGCTTGAGTGGACAGGCTAATGAAAAACTGTTTTTT. The sequence joins TRBV5-6 to TRBJ1-4, with 7 bases in between that match TRBD1. The germline V gene specifies SGHDT as CDR1 and YYEEEE as CDR2. The CDR3 numbers 15 residues from cysteine through phenylalanine. Only CDR3 DNA is held: 45 bases, read in frame from base 1. V has 1 base trimmed and J has 3 bases trimmed; junction bases matching no gene number 3.